This record covers a single T cell receptor (beta chain). Its antigen remains unidentified. Per-nucleotide qualities are absent, and no much larger clonotype sits a single base away. One collaborating source in Seattle enrolled patients during active infection and followed them longitudinally through the course of disease. Whole blood was collected in K2EDTA tubes by collaborating institutions according to the institutions' own protocols. For TCRbeta analysis, collaborators shipped samples in one of three forms: frozen whole blood, isolated PBMCs, or DNA extracted from either of those sample types. The germline V end is reduced by 3 bases and the J end by 7 bases; junction bases left unmatched: 6. CDR1 and CDR2, per the germline V gene (reference sequence), are LNHDA and SQIVND. Reading from cysteine to phenylalanine, the CDR3 counts 14 amino acids. The kept DNA is CDR3 alone, 42 bases in frame from the first base.

This entry is derived from a study of blood T cell repertoires in COVID-19 (dated by TCRdb to the early 2020s). At the level of the whole study: Collaborator samples came from the United States, Italy and Spain and covered acute and convalescent phases of COVID-19. The material from the prospective study consisted of cDNA or gDNA derived from T cells, B-cell-depleted T cells, or PBMCs. The dataset comprised deeply sampled blood TCRbeta repertoires from subjects exposed to, actively infected with, or recovered from COVID-19. Where HLA class I and class II types were available, the types were taken from metadata supplied by the sample provider, not from assay-based typing. The repertoires were made available in a free public database intended to serve as a resource for research on the immune response to SARS-CoV-2. Samples were obtained from the ongoing ImmuneRACE study (first 160 participants) and from about 1,300 subjects provided by 6 global collaborators. Nearly every sample came with metadata listing a de-identified subject ID, COVID-19 status, age in years and sex.

TCRbeta CDR3 regions were amplified from genomic DNA using the immunoSEQ Assay, a bias-controlled multiplex PCR. Per the source publication's procedure: Within the assay, amplification of reference gene primers was used to estimate how many nucleated cells each sample contained. To quantify the absolute abundance of each unique TCRbeta CDR3 rearrangement, sequence reads were collapsed and filtered. For each sample, productive Simpson clonality was calculated by taking the square root of Simpson's diversity index across productive rearrangements. TCRdb obtained this table from immuneACCESS and retained in-frame rearrangements with V and J assigned. These tables miss some clones; where compared with another copy, unresolved V genes account for less than half of the shortfall, and the remainder is unexplained. V and J calls and clone size come straight from that table; D and trimming were deduced from the DNA. Across this sample there are approximately 270,000 clones, with approximately 85% seen only once. The ten largest clones represent 0.75% to 0.95% of the sample.

Overall study outcomes, separate from this receptor: Clinical and demographic metadata were provided uncurated, with the amount varying by source and participant.

The source is a human donor with COVID-19, enrolled during active disease. The donor label of this sample is uncertain. The chain links TRBV19 with TRBJ2-1, and 7 bases in between align with TRBD2. The material sequenced was peripheral blood. The CDR3 in this case is CASSIHREANEQFF. The sequence in DNA is TGTGCCAGTAGTATCCACCGGGAGGCGAATGAGCAGTTCTTC.